The rows below give T cell receptor beta chains drawn from one sample of a study of shared clonotypes between healthy human individuals. TCRdb keeps only in-frame clones here, not all; method: immunoSEQ multiplex PCR. The sample holds a few million clones, around 92% seen once. Sample: naive CD4+ T cells from PBMCs. These receptors came from a man aged 18-30 years in good health. Some clones in this sample may be carry-over from other donors' samples. The CDR3 runs from the conserved cysteine through the conserved F or W. A D gene is named only where the DNA matches it firmly. Part of the rows lack a size; the others show once, few, many or a class for expanded clones.

TRBV5-1	-	-	TRBJ1-2	CASTQVEGIYGYTF	TGCGCCAGCACCCAGGTCGAGGGAATCTATGGCTACACCTTC
TRBV5-1	-	-	TRBJ2-2	CASSWGAGPINTGELFF	TGCGCCAGCAGCTGGGGTGCAGGGCCTATAAACACCGGGGAGCTGTTTTTT
TRBV29-1	once	-	TRBJ2-7	CSVEDRRGQSYEQYF	TGCAGCGTTGAAGACCGGCGGGGACAGTCCTACGAGCAGTACTTC
TRBV6-1	once	-	TRBJ2-1	CASSRDGRSYNEQFF	TGTGCCAGCAGCCGGGACGGCCGCTCCTACAATGAGCAGTTCTTC
TRBV28	-	-	TRBJ2-3	CASSTAPGGGGDTQYF	TGTGCCAGCAGTACCGCCCCCGGCGGAGGGGGAGATACGCAGTATTTT
TRBV28	-	TRBD2	TRBJ2-3	CASSFWAGGRGTQYF	TGTGCCAGCAGTTTCTGGGCGGGAGGGCGAGGTACGCAGTATTTT
TRBV18	-	-	TRBJ2-7	CASSPPTSRGKHEQYF	TGTGCCAGCTCACCACCGACTAGTCGGGGGAAACACGAGCAGTACTTC
TRBV2	-	TRBD2	TRBJ2-2	CASSEALGEGTGELFF	TGTGCCAGCAGTGAAGCGCTGGGGGAGGGCACCGGGGAGCTGTTTTTT
TRBV30	-	TRBD2	TRBJ2-2	CAWVGGGRSTGELFF	TGTGCCTGGGTTGGCGGGGGTCGGAGCACCGGGGAGCTGTTTTTT
TRBV20-1	-	-	TRBJ1-2	CSARQAFGYTF	TGCAGTGCTAGACAGGCGTTTGGCTACACCTTC
TRBV5-4	-	-	TRBJ2-7	CASSERVSYEQYF	TGTGCCAGCTCGGAGCGGGTCTCCTACGAGCAGTACTTC
TRBV4-1	-	-	TRBJ2-3	CASSQEYGRGFPDTQYF	TGCGCCAGCAGCCAAGAATACGGCAGGGGCTTCCCAGATACGCAGTATTTT
TRBV4-1	-	TRBD1	TRBJ1-2	CASSQGRDRGEYGYTF	TGCGCCAGCAGCCAAGGCCGGGACAGGGGAGAATATGGCTACACCTTC
TRBV5-1	-	TRBD1	TRBJ2-7	CASSHQGASYEQYF	TGCGCCAGCAGCCATCAGGGGGCGAGTTACGAGCAGTACTTC
TRBV20-1	-	-	TRBJ2-7	CSVDYAEQYF	TGCAGTGTGGATTACGCCGAGCAGTACTTC
TRBV29-1	-	TRBD1	TRBJ1-4	CSVEERTGVGEKLFF	TGCAGCGTTGAAGAGAGAACAGGGGTAGGAGAAAAACTGTTTTTT
TRBV5-1	-	TRBD2	TRBJ2-3	CASSRTRNTDTQYF	TGCGCCAGCAGCCGGACTAGAAATACAGATACGCAGTATTTT
TRBV29-1	-	-	TRBJ2-5	CSGGVGPGTQYF	TGCAGCGGTGGGGTGGGGCCGGGGACCCAGTACTTC
TRBV7-9	-	-	TRBJ2-3	CASSLPTDPYTDTQYF	TGTGCCAGCAGCTTGCCGACCGACCCGTACACAGATACGCAGTATTTT
TRBV7-2	-	-	TRBJ2-4	CASSKTSLDIQYF	TGTGCCAGCAGCAAAACTTCACTCGACATTCAGTACTTC
TRBV18	once	TRBD1	TRBJ2-7	CASSPTGTGDEQYF	TGTGCCAGCTCACCGACAGGGACAGGGGACGAGCAGTACTTC
TRBV2	few	-	TRBJ1-5	CASSEVRNQPQHF	TGTGCCAGCAGTGAGGTCAGGAATCAGCCCCAGCATTTT
TRBV5-1	-	TRBD2	TRBJ2-1	CASSWGLAGPSSYNEQFF	TGCGCCAGCAGCTGGGGACTAGCGGGGCCCAGCTCCTACAATGAGCAGTTCTTC
TRBV5-1	-	TRBD1	TRBJ1-1	CASSLVVKGGVDTEAFF	TGCGCCAGCAGCTTGGTTGTCAAAGGGGGCGTGGACACTGAAGCTTTCTTT
TRBV7-2	-	TRBD1	TRBJ2-7	CASSLGQGLSYEQYF	TGTGCCAGCAGCTTGGGACAGGGACTTTCCTACGAGCAGTACTTC
TRBV7-2	few	-	TRBJ1-1	CASSLGANTEAFF	TGTGCCAGCAGCTTAGGGGCGAACACTGAAGCTTTCTTT
TRBV28	-	-	TRBJ2-2	CASRRGPGTRELFF	TGTGCCAGCAGGCGGGGCCCGGGGACCAGGGAGCTGTTTTTT
TRBV5-1	-	-	TRBJ2-1	CASSLVQIHEQFF	TGCGCCAGCAGCTTGGTACAAATCCATGAGCAGTTCTTC
TRBV19	-	TRBD2	TRBJ2-3	CASSDLAGASDTQYF	TGTGCCAGTAGTGACTTGGCGGGAGCTTCAGATACGCAGTATTTT
TRBV7-9	-	-	TRBJ1-2	CASNRDALYGYTF	TGTGCCAGCAACAGGGACGCCCTGTATGGCTACACCTTC
TRBV11-2	-	-	TRBJ1-2	CASSSWTLGGGRYGYTF	TGTGCCAGCAGCTCCTGGACCCTTGGGGGCGGGCGCTATGGCTACACCTTC
TRBV28	few	-	TRBJ1-1	CASSSSSDGSKAFF	TGTGCCAGCAGTTCCTCCTCGGACGGGTCCAAGGCTTTCTTT
TRBV29-1	-	-	TRBJ2-3	CSVEGSTADTQYF	TGCAGCGTTGAAGGGTCGACGGCAGATACGCAGTATTTT
TRBV19	-	TRBD1	TRBJ1-2	CASKDRGGSNYGYTF	TGTGCCAGCAAGGACAGGGGAGGTTCTAACTATGGCTACACCTTC
TRBV28	-	-	TRBJ2-7	CASSLPPQGGSYEQYF	TGTGCCAGCAGTTTACCCCCCCAGGGGGGTTCCTACGAGCAGTACTTC
TRBV29-1	-	-	TRBJ2-7	CSVGPGGGYEQYF	TGCAGCGTTGGGCCGGGGGGCGGATACGAGCAGTACTTC
TRBV5-1	once	-	TRBJ2-7	CASSLAFGSYEQYF	TGCGCCAGCAGCTTGGCCTTCGGGTCCTACGAGCAGTACTTC
TRBV7-9	-	-	TRBJ2-3	CASSRRRARSTDTQYF	TGTGCCAGCAGCCGCAGAAGGGCCCGAAGCACAGATACGCAGTATTTT
TRBV18	-	-	TRBJ2-1	CASSPPGGGNDNEQFF	TGTGCCAGCTCACCACCGGGGGGCGGGAACGACAATGAGCAGTTCTTC
TRBV18	-	-	TRBJ2-5	CASSPTPGQETQYF	TGTGCCAGCTCACCCACGCCCGGCCAAGAGACCCAGTACTTC
TRBV5-4	-	-	TRBJ2-1	CASSSPRLALNEQFF	TGTGCCAGCAGCTCCCCTCGGCTAGCGTTGAATGAGCAGTTCTTC
TRBV2	-	TRBD2	TRBJ2-7	CASSDRLRLAPEQYF	TGTGCCAGCAGTGATAGGTTGAGACTAGCCCCCGAGCAGTACTTC
TRBV6-6	few	-	TRBJ1-4	CASSWRSNEKLFF	TGTGCCAGCAGTTGGCGCTCTAATGAAAAACTGTTTTTT
TRBV5-4	once	TRBD1	TRBJ2-7	CASSPGQGGLEQYF	TGTGCCAGCAGCCCCGGACAGGGCGGGTTGGAGCAGTACTTC
TRBV19	-	-	TRBJ2-2	CASSISRTGELFF	TGTGCCAGTAGTATATCCCGCACCGGGGAGCTGTTTTTT
TRBV11-2	-	-	TRBJ2-1	CASSQTKPSSYNEQFF	TGTGCCAGCAGCCAGACTAAACCGAGCTCCTACAATGAGCAGTTCTTC
TRBV11-3	once	TRBD1	TRBJ2-7	CASSARQGLEQYF	TGTGCCAGCAGCGCTAGACAGGGCCTCGAGCAGTACTTC
TRBV6-6	-	-	TRBJ2-5	CASSYHPGQGQETQYF	TGTGCCAGCAGTTACCACCCGGGGCAGGGGCAAGAGACCCAGTACTTC
TRBV27	-	-	TRBJ2-6	CASSLLGSGANVLTF	TGTGCCAGCAGTTTATTGGGATCTGGGGCCAACGTCCTGACTTTC
TRBV4-2	-	TRBD2	TRBJ2-1	CASSRGLADYNEQFF	TGTGCCAGCAGCCGGGGACTAGCGGACTACAATGAGCAGTTCTTC
TRBV28	-	TRBD1	TRBJ2-3	CADRRDRFTDTQYF	TGTGCGGATCGCCGGGACAGATTCACAGATACGCAGTATTTT
TRBV11-3	once	-	TRBJ2-1	CASSLDSGNEQFF	TGTGCCAGCAGCTTAGATAGCGGCAATGAGCAGTTCTTC
TRBV28	-	-	TRBJ1-4	CASSLLGGANEKLFF	TGTGCCAGCAGTTTATTGGGGGGGGCTAATGAAAAACTGTTTTTT
TRBV6-1	-	-	TRBJ1-2	CASSVSGTRAGYGYTF	TGTGCCAGCAGTGTGTCAGGGACCCGGGCCGGCTATGGCTACACCTTC
TRBV5-4	-	TRBD2	TRBJ2-1	CASSIPGLAANNEQFF	TGTGCCAGCAGCATACCGGGACTAGCGGCGAACAATGAGCAGTTCTTC
TRBV2	few	-	TRBJ1-5	CASSDGGQPQHF	TGTGCCAGCAGTGATGGGGGTCAGCCCCAGCATTTT
TRBV5-1	-	-	TRBJ1-3	CASSLAPASIGNTIYF	TGCGCCAGCAGCTTGGCCCCAGCCAGCATTGGAAACACCATATATTTT
TRBV7-3	-	TRBD1	TRBJ2-2	CASSFALQGAGYTGELFF	TGTGCCAGCAGCTTCGCCCTTCAGGGGGCGGGTTACACCGGGGAGCTGTTTTTT